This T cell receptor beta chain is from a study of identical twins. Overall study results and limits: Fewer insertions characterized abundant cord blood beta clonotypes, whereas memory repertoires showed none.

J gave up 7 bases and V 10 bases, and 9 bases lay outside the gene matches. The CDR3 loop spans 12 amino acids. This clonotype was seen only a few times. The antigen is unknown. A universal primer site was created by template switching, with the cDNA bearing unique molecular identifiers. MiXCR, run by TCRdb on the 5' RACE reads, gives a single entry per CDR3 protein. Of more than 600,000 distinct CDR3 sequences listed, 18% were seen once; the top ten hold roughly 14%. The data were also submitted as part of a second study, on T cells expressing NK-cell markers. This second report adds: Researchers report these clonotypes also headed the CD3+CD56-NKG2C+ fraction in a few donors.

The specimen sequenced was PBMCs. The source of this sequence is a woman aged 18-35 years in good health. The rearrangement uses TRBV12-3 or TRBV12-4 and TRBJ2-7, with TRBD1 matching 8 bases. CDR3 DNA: TGTGCCACCCGTCAGGGGGCCCTTGAGCAGTACTTC. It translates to CATRQGALEQYF.